This TCR beta chain was profiled in a study of cytomegalovirus exposure and HLA in healthy donors. Findings and limits, study-wide: Reports described diagnosis of cytomegalovirus status by the classifier as highly specific and sensitive. Researchers counted around 160 TCR beta chains as cytomegalovirus-associated.

Using immunoSEQ multiplex PCR, the repertoire was profiled, and TCRdb retains in-frame clones only, with some absent. The data hold some 320,000 clones, with 87% observed a single time. On this clone: The antigen is not known.

In germline, CDR1 is SEHNR, CDR2 FQNEAQ (reference sequence). The CDR3 is made up of 15 amino acids. V lost 3 bases to trimming and J lost 5 bases, with 16 bases between them. This rearrangement joins TRBV7-9 to TRBJ1-1, with D possibly matching TRBD1 (6 bases). The clonotype was recovered from a woman between 25 and 40 years old in good health and CMV-seropositive. The sequencing sample was made of PBMCs. CDR3 region: CASSFGGDIPTEAFF. As DNA, the CDR3 is TGTGCCAGCAGCTTCGGTGGGGACATTCCTACTGAAGCTTTCTTT. Using reference TRBV7-9 and TRBJ1-1 for the parts outside the CDR3, the full variable domain is DTGVSQNPRHKITKRGQNVTFRCDPISEHNRLYWYRQTLGQGPEFLTYFQNEAQLEKSRLLSDRFSAERPKGSFSTLEIQRTEQGDSAMYLCASSFGGDIPTEAFFGQGTRLTVV.